What follows describes a single T cell receptor (beta chain). Its antigen is not known. Produced via immunoSEQ multiplex PCR; TCRdb's table is partial and in-frame only. The sample shows several thousand clones, around 80% of them seen only once. Trimming took 1 base from V and 0 from J, leaving 12 bases between them. CDR1 is SGHDN and CDR2 is FVKESK in the germline V gene. CDR3 length equals 16 residues. The data were taken from a study of PD-1 blockade in classical Hodgkin lymphoma. Overall study results and limits: Exclusion was applied to patients who started nivolumab under 1 year after ASCT. Newly diagnosed patients were reported to start with lower TCR diversity than healthy donors.

Every patient had relapsed following autologous stem cell transplantation, and cohorts differed in brentuximab vedotin exposure. The chain is built from TRBV14 and TRBJ1-1, with D perhaps TRBD1 (6 bases). The TCR comes from a human donor with classical Hodgkin lymphoma. This specimen was peripheral blood mononuclear cells (PBMCs), taken at baseline. This CDR3 reads CASSQGQVALNTEAFF. In nucleotides, the CDR3 is TGTGCCAGCAGCCAAGGACAGGTAGCCCTGAACACTGAAGCTTTCTTT.